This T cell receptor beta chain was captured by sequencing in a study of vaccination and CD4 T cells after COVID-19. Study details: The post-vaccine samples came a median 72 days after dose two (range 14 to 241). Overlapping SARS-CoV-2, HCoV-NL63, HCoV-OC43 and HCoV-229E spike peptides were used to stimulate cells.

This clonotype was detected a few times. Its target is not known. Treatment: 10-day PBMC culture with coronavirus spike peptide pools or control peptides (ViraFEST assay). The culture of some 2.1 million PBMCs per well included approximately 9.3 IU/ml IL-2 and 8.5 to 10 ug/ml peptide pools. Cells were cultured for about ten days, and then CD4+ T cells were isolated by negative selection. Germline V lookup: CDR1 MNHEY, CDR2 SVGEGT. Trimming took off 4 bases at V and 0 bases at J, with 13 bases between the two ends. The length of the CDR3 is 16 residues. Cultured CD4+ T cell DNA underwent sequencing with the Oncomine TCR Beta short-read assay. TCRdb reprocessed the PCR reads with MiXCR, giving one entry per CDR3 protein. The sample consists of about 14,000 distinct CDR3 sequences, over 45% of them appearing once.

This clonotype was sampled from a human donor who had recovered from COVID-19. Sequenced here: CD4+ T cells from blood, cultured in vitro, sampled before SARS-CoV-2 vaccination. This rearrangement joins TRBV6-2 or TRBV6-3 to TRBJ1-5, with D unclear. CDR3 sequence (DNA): TGTGCCAGCAGTTCCCCCCCGGCGTATAGCAATCAGCCCCAGCATTTT. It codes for CASSSPPAYSNQPQHF.